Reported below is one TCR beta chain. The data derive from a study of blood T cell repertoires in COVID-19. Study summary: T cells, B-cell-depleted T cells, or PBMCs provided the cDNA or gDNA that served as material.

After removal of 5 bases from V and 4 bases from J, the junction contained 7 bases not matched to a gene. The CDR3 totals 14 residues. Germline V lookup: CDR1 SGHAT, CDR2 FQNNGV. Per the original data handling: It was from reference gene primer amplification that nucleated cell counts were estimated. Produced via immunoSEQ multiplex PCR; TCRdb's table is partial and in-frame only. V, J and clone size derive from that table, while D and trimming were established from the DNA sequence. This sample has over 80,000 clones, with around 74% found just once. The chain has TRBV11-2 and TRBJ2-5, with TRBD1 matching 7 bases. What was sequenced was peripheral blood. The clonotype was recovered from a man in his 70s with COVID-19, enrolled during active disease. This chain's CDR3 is CASSQTGARETQYF. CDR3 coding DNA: TGTGCCAGCAGCCAAACAGGGGCGCGAGAGACCCAGTACTTC.